These 22 T cell receptor beta chains share one sample of origin, sequenced in a study of cytomegalovirus exposure and HLA in healthy donors. Primers included in the PCR were 60 Vbeta and 13 Jbeta primers. Sequenced by immunoSEQ multiplex PCR; TCRdb stores in-frame clones only, minus some. Here the sample table reports about 200,000 clones. Sample: PBMCs. The receptor set was obtained from a boy aged 5-17 years in good health and CMV-seronegative.

This chain joins TRBV27 and TRBJ2-3; 10 positions agree with TRBD2. The CDR3 covers 16 residues. The V segment lost 3 bases and the J segment 4 bases; nucleotides outside the gene matches: 7. Per germline, CDR1 MNHEY and CDR2 SMNVEV (reference sequence). CDR3 residues: CASSFQAGGRADTQYF. DNA of the CDR3: TGTGCCAGCAGTTTTCAAGCGGGGGGGCGGGCAGATACGCAGTATTTT.

The rearrangement uses TRBV6-5 and TRBJ2-1, with D possibly TRBD2 on 5 matching bases. CDR3 length: 15 amino acids. Germline V lookup: CDR1 MNHEY, CDR2 SVGAGI. Deletions cut 6 bases from V and 1 base from J, with 13 bases between. CDR3 coding DNA: TGTGCCAGCAGGAGGGCCGCAGCGTCCTACAATGAGCAGTTCTTC. Protein sequence: CASRRAAASYNEQFF.

V and J are TRBV6-1 and TRBJ1-4; D is undetermined. CDR1 is MNHNS and CDR2 is SASEGT in the germline V gene. The V gene lost 5 bases and the J gene lost 5 bases, with 12 bases spanning the gap. This CDR3 contains 14 residues. The CDR3 loop reads CASSLGISNEKLFF. The DNA of the CDR3 is TGTGCCAGCAGTCTTGGCATCTCCAATGAAAAACTGTTTTTT.

The rearrangement uses TRBV7-6 and TRBJ2-1, with 11 bases lining up with TRBD2. The CDR3 consists of 16 residues. Germline-derived CDR1 and CDR2 are SGHVS and FNYEAQ. V dropped 2 bases and J dropped 3; count of bases not matched to a gene: 3. CDR3 in amino acids: CASSLKLAGDYNEQFF. CDR3 sequence (DNA): TGTGCCAGCAGCTTAAAACTAGCGGGGGACTACAATGAGCAGTTCTTC.

This chain links TRBV9 with TRBJ1-3, with TRBD1 identical over 8 bases. The CDR3 totals 17 residues. Losses at the gene ends were 4 bases for V and 4 bases for J; bases not matched to a gene: 13. Germline CDR1 reads SGDLS; CDR2 reads YYNGEE. As DNA, the CDR3 is TGTGCCAGCAGCCCAGGTCCCGGGACAGGTTCGGGAAACACCATATATTTT. This sequence encodes CASSPGPGTGSGNTIYF.

The genes are TRBV19 and TRBJ1-5; no reliable D call. The CDR3 covers 17 residues. CDR1 and CDR2 (germline): LNHDA, SQIVND (reference sequence). V lost 4 bases to trimming and J lost 5 bases, with 21 bases between them. The CDR3 is CASSTNTPLRVDQPQHF. The CDR3 bases are TGTGCCAGTAGTACTAACACCCCCTTGAGGGTAGATCAGCCCCAGCATTTT.

The chain joins TRBV6-5 to TRBJ2-1; the D gene is possibly TRBD1 (6 bases). This CDR3 has 14 residues. V was shortened by 4 bases and J by 7 bases, with 14 bases between the two germline ends. The germline V gene has CDR1 MNHEY and CDR2 SVGAGI. The CDR3 DNA follows: TGTGCCAGCAGTTGGGGGCTCGGCGGGAATGAGCAGTTCTTC. Amino acid sequence: CASSWGLGGNEQFF.

The chain has TRBV7-3 and TRBJ2-2; TRBD2 might be the D (6 bases). This CDR3 is built from 14 residues. Between the trimmed V and J ends, which lost 1 base and 6 bases, there was a span of 9 bases. The germline V gene has CDR1 SGHTA and CDR2 FQGTGA. In nucleotides, the CDR3 is TGTGCCAGCAGCTTAAACCTAGCGTCCGGGGAGCTGTTTTTT. This encodes CASSLNLASGELFF.

This chain uses TRBV29-1 with TRBJ1-4, with D possibly TRBD1 on 6 matching bases. V gave up 5 bases and J gave up 8 bases, with 18 bases separating them. Germline lookup yields CDR1 SQVTM and CDR2 ANQGSEA. The CDR3 covers 14 residues. CDR3 loop: CSVPIQGSAEKLFF. In DNA form, the CDR3 reads TGCAGCGTTCCAATACAGGGATCGGCGGAAAAACTGTTTTTT.

The genes are TRBV4-1 and TRBJ2-7; 8 nucleotides match TRBD2. V gave up 0 bases and J gave up 3 bases; unmatched junction bases: 1. Germline V lookup: CDR1 MGHRA, CDR2 YSYEKL. CDR3 length equals 14 residues. This CDR3 reads CASSQDAGGYEQYF. For the CDR3, the DNA is TGCGCCAGCAGCCAAGATGCGGGAGGCTACGAGCAGTACTTC.

The chain combines TRBV7-3 with TRBJ2-2, with TRBD1 as a possible D gene (5 bases). The CDR3 consists of 13 residues. Trimming stripped 5 bases from V and 6 bases from J, with 10 bases between. Germline V gene lookup returns CDR1 SGHTA and CDR2 FQGTGA. For the CDR3, the DNA is TGTGCCAGCAGCAAAGACAGAGCCGGGGAGCTGTTTTTT. Protein: CASSKDRAGELFF.

V is TRBV7-2 and J is TRBJ2-3, with 13 bases fitting TRBD2. The J segment lost 0 bases and the V segment lost 6 bases, leaving 12 bases of the junction unmatched. The germline V gene has CDR1 SGHTA and CDR2 FQGNSA. This CDR3 is 19 amino acids long. The CDR3: CASSPLAGGPSPSTDTQYF. The CDR3 nucleotides read TGTGCCAGCAGTCCACTAGCGGGGGGGCCTTCACCTAGCACAGATACGCAGTATTTT.

The rearrangement uses TRBV12-5 and TRBJ1-1; 8 bases map to TRBD1. The CDR3 is 13 amino acids. The ends lost 2 bases at V and 11 bases at J; junction bases unmatched: 7. Germline values: CDR1 LGHNT, CDR2 FRNRAP. CDR3 bases: TGTGCTAGTGGTTTGCCAGAGAACAGGGGGGCTTTCTTT. Residues: CASGLPENRGAFF.

The genes are TRBV6-5 and TRBJ1-1; 8 bases map to TRBD1. After removal of 1 base from V and 5 bases from J, the junction contained 9 bases not matched to a gene. The CDR3 has 16 residues. Germline V gene data show CDR1 as MNHEY and CDR2 as SVGAGI. The DNA for the CDR3 is TGTGCCAGCAGTTACTTGTTGCAGGGGGCGAGGACTGAAGCTTTCTTT. It translates to CASSYLLQGARTEAFF.

The rearrangement links TRBV19 to TRBJ1-5; the D is unclear. This CDR3 has 14 residues. Trimming cost V 6 bases and J 3 bases, with 12 bases left between them. Looked up from germline, CDR1 is LNHDA and CDR2 is SQIVND (reference sequence). The CDR3 loop is CASRGTGVNQPQHF. In nucleotides, the CDR3 is TGTGCCAGTAGGGGCACGGGAGTCAATCAGCCCCAGCATTTT.

This chain uses TRBV5-4 with TRBJ1-2; the match to TRBD1 covers 8 bases. With V trimmed by 0 bases and J by 4 bases, 2 bases remained unmatched. The germline CDR1 and CDR2 sequences are SGHNT and YYREEE (reference sequence). CDR3 length: 14 residues. The CDR3 sequence is CASSLADRGYGYTF. CDR3 in DNA: TGTGCCAGCAGCTTGGCCGACAGGGGCTATGGCTACACCTTC.

The gene calls are TRBV7-6 and TRBJ1-1; TRBD1 is a possible D gene (5 bases). The V end lost 1 base, the J end lost 4 bases, and 16 bases lay between the germline ends. The CDR3 length is 16 residues. Germline CDR1 reads SGHVS; CDR2 reads FNYEAQ. Here the CDR3 DNA reads TGTGCCAGCAGCTTAGGATTGGGGCTGGTGGGCACTGAAGCTTTCTTT. Translating gives CASSLGLGLVGTEAFF.

V is TRBV7-9 and J is TRBJ1-3, with 10 bases matching TRBD1. CDR1 is SEHNR, CDR2 FQNEAQ, per germline (reference sequence). The CDR3 extends over 16 amino acids. Trimming at V came to 7 bases and at J to 5 bases, leaving 11 bases not matched to a gene. Here the CDR3 DNA reads TGTGCCAGCAATATCAGTCCGGGACAGGGGCGAAACACCATATATTTT. This translates into CASNISPGQGRNTIYF.

The chain joins TRBV6-5 to TRBJ2-3; tentatively, D is TRBD1 (5 bases). The V gene's germline CDR1 is MNHEY and CDR2 SVGAGI. V was trimmed by 6 bases and J by 2 bases, leaving 9 bases between them. CDR3 size: 13 residues. The CDR3 DNA follows: TGTGCCAGCAGCAGACAGAACACAGATACGCAGTATTTT. Its translation is CASSRQNTDTQYF.

This chain connects TRBV5-1 to TRBJ2-5; D perhaps matches TRBD1 (5 bases). Germline V CDR1 and CDR2: SGHRS, YFSETQ. This CDR3 has 15 amino acids. V was clipped by 0 bases and J by 2 bases, with 11 bases between them. The CDR3 DNA follows: TGCGCCAGCAGCTTGGGCAGGGTAGGTCAAGAGACCCAGTACTTC. This gives the protein CASSLGRVGQETQYF. Full variable domain (missing parts from reference TRBV5-1 and TRBJ2-5): KAGVTQTPRYLIKTRGQQVTLSCSPISGHRSVSWYQQTPGQGLQFLFEYFSETQRNKGNFPGRFSGRQFSNSRSEMNVSTLELGDSALYLCASSLGRVGQETQYFGPGTRLLVL.

CDR3 sequence: CASRLAGTGAFF. The CDR3 region has the DNA TGTGCCAGCAGACTTGCCGGGACAGGAGCTTTCTTT. This sequence joins TRBV2 and TRBJ1-1; 8 bases align to TRBD1. Germline trimming cut 6 bases from V and 10 bases from J; bases unmatched to any gene: 7. The CDR3 totals 12 residues. The germline V gene encodes CDR1 SNHLY and CDR2 FYNNEI.

The gene calls are TRBV10-3 and TRBJ2-3; perhaps TRBD2 as D (5 bases). Per the germline V gene, CDR1 is ENHRY and CDR2 is SYGVKD. The CDR3 sequence is 13 residues long. Trimming took off 6 bases at V and 6 bases at J, with 13 bases between the two ends. The CDR3 loop reads CAIRAVGEDTQYF. The CDR3 DNA reads as TGTGCCATCAGAGCGGTGGGCGAGGATACGCAGTATTTT.